This T cell receptor beta chain was retrieved from a study of T cells in Graves' hyperthyroidism and ophthalmopathy. Whole-study findings and limits: The majority of expanded thyroid clonotypes above 0.001 also appeared in blood.

Amplification of TCR beta CDR3 regions was performed using RNA transcripts as template. During a first-round RT-PCR of the TCR CDR3, the HTBI primer set was used. TCRdb re-analysed the multiplex PCR reads in MiXCR, keeping a single row per CDR3 protein. This sample has about 510,000 distinct CDR3 sequences, with 14% found just once. Any patient presenting with uncontrolled infection, other autoimmune disease, pregnancy or lactation was left out. Cells are PBMCs isolated from roughly 10 ml of fresh blood. The V gene lost 1 base and the J gene lost 0 bases, with 6 bases spanning the gap. Germline assignment: CDR1 MNHNS and CDR2 SASEGT. The CDR3 is made up of 14 amino acids. This clonotype turned up a few times. Its antigen is currently unknown.

Source material: blood. The chain couples TRBV6-1 to TRBJ1-1, with D possibly matching TRBD1 (6 bases). The TCR was taken from a woman aged 40 to 50 with Graves' hyperthyroidism. The CDR3 DNA reads TGTGCCAGCAGTGAAGACAGGGTGAACACTGAAGCTTTCTTT. Translated: CASSEDRVNTEAFF.